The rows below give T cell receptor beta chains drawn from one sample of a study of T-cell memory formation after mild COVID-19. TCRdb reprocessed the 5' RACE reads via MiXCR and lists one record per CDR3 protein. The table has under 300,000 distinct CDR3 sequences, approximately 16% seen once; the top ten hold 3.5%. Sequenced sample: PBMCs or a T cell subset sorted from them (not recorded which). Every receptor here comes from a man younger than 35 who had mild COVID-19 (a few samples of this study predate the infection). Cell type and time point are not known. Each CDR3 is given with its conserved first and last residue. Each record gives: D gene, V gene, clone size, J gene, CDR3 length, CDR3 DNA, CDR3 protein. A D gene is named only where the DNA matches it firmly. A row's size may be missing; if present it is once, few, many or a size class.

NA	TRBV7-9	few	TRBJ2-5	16	TGTGCCAGCAGCTTAGAGGGATATGGGGGTTCGGAGACCCAGTACTTC	CASSLEGYGGSETQYF
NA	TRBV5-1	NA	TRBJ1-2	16	TGCGCCAGCAGCTTGGATGGGTTCGGGGGCAACTATGGCTACACCTTC	CASSLDGFGGNYGYTF
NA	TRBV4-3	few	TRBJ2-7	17	TGCGCCAGCAGCCAAGATCGAGGCCACCTGAACGCATACGAGCAGTACTTC	CASSQDRGHLNAYEQYF
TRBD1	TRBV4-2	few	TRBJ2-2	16	TGTGCCAGCAGCCAATACGGACAGGGTGTGGCCGGGGAGCTGTTTTTT	CASSQYGQGVAGELFF
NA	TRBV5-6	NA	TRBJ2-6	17	TGTGCCAGCAGCCTTCTTGGGGGACGCTCTGGGGCCAACGTCCTGACTTTC	CASSLLGGRSGANVLTF
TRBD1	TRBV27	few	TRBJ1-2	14	TGTGCCAGCAGTTTATCGGGGACAGGGGATGGCTACACCTTC	CASSLSGTGDGYTF
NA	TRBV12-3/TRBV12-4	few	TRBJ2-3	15	TGTGCCAGCAGTGGCGGGGTCGGGGGCACAGATACGCAGTATTTT	CASSGGVGGTDTQYF
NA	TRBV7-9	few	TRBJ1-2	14	TGTGCCAGCAGCTTAGGAAATCAGGGTTATGGCTACACCTTC	CASSLGNQGYGYTF
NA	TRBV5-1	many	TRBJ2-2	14	TGCGCCAGCAGCTTGCGAAGGGGCACCGGGGAGCTGTTTTTT	CASSLRRGTGELFF
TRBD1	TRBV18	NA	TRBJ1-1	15	TGTGCCAGCTCACCATCGGAAACAGGGGGGACTGAAGCTTTCTTT	CASSPSETGGTEAFF
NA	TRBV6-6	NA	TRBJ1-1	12	TGTGCCAGCAGAGACACGACTATGGAAGCTTTCTTT	CASRDTTMEAFF
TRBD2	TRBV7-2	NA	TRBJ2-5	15	TGTGCCAGCAGCTTGTCTAGCGGGGGGGTGGAGACCCAGTACTTC	CASSLSSGGVETQYF
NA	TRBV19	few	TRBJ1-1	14	TGTGCCAGTACGATGACAGCGATGAACACTGAAGCTTTCTTT	CASTMTAMNTEAFF
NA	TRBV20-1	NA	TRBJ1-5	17	TGCAGTGCTAGAAGGGCCGGGTTTCCAGTACCAGATCAGCCCCAGCATTTT	CSARRAGFPVPDQPQHF
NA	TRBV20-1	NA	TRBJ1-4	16	TGCAGTGCTAGAATAGCCCGCCCAGGGAACTTTGAAAAACTGTTTTTT	CSARIARPGNFEKLFF